A selection of T cell receptor beta chains follows, all from one sample in a study of blood T cell repertoires in COVID-19. Measured with immunoSEQ multiplex PCR; TCRdb has only the in-frame clones, and not every one. The sample gives more than 95,000 clones, around 81% of which show up once; less than 45% is in the top ten. Sequencing input: peripheral blood. The receptors were sampled from a man older than 75 with acute or convalescent COVID-19. Each CDR3 is given with its conserved first and last residue. Each record gives: clone size, D gene, J gene, V gene, CDR3 protein, CDR3 DNA. A D gene is named only where the DNA matches it firmly. Size values are once, few and many counts, or a class for expanded clones, and some rows have none.

- - TRBJ2-1 TRBV5-1 CASSLRQDTGTYNEQFF TGCGCCAGCAGCTTGCGACAGGACACAGGAACTTACAATGAGCAGTTCTTC
- - TRBJ1-5 TRBV15 CATSRPGGGGQPQHF TGTGCCACCAGCAGACCGGGGGGGGGCGGTCAGCCCCAGCATTTT
- - TRBJ2-5 TRBV5-1 CASSLGSTSETQYF TGCGCCAGCAGCTTGGGCTCCACATCAGAGACCCAGTACTTC
- TRBD1 TRBJ1-2 TRBV27 CASSSRTGQGYTF TGTGCCAGCAGTTCCCGGACAGGGCAAGGCTACACCTTC
- TRBD1 TRBJ1-6 TRBV18 CASSPDMDRGRNHSPLHF TGTGCCAGCTCACCGGACATGGACAGGGGCCGAAACCATTCACCCCTCCACTTT
- - TRBJ2-7 TRBV7-3 CASSLTGNSFDEQYF TGTGCCAGCAGCTTAACGGGCAATAGTTTCGACGAGCAGTACTTC
- TRBD2 TRBJ2-7 TRBV27 CASSDAGTSASYEQYF TGTGCCAGCAGTGACGCCGGGACTAGCGCTTCCTACGAGCAGTACTTC
- TRBD2 TRBJ2-3 TRBV7-9 CASCGGLAGAEDTQYF TGTGCCAGCTGCGGGGGATTAGCGGGAGCCGAAGATACGCAGTATTTT
few TRBD2 TRBJ2-1 TRBV3-1/TRBV3-2 CASSLSGNEQFF TGTGCCAGCAGCCTTAGCGGGAATGAGCAGTTCTTC
- - TRBJ2-5 TRBV15 CATSYGLQETQYF TGTGCCACCAGCTATGGACTTCAAGAGACCCAGTACTTC
once TRBD2 TRBJ2-3 TRBV18 CASSVTAGAADTQYF TGTGCCAGCTCAGTTACGGCGGGAGCGGCAGATACGCAGTATTTT
- TRBD2 TRBJ2-7 TRBV5-1 CASREELAGVYEQYF TGCGCCAGCAGGGAAGAACTAGCGGGAGTTTACGAGCAGTACTTC
- TRBD1 TRBJ2-5 TRBV5-1 CASSPDRGKETQYF TGCGCCAGCAGCCCGGACAGGGGGAAGGAGACCCAGTACTTC
- - TRBJ1-1 TRBV6-5 CASTPIGGAGWAFF TGTGCCAGCACCCCTATAGGAGGGGCAGGTTGGGCTTTCTTT
- - TRBJ1-4 TRBV30 CAWSVLNEKLFF TGTGCCTGGAGTGTCCTTAATGAAAAACTGTTTTTT
few - TRBJ1-2 TRBV3-1/TRBV3-2 CASSQDRGAYGYTF TGTGCCAGCAGCCAAGATCGGGGGGCGTATGGCTACACCTTC
few - TRBJ1-5 TRBV4-1 CASSHDKGRGLNQPQHF TGCGCCAGCAGCCACGATAAGGGCAGGGGTCTTAATCAGCCCCAGCATTTT
- TRBD2 TRBJ2-1 TRBV27 CASSLAGARNEQFF TGTGCCAGCAGTCTAGCGGGAGCCCGGAATGAGCAGTTCTTC
- - TRBJ1-2 TRBV29-1 CSVEDQGTNGYTF TGCAGCGTTGAAGATCAGGGGACGAATGGCTACACCTTC
- - TRBJ2-5 TRBV30 CAWSIGGLPQETQYF TGTGCCTGGAGTATTGGGGGCCTCCCCCAAGAGACCCAGTACTTC
- TRBD2 TRBJ2-3 TRBV6-5 CASGGGIQNTDTQYF TGTGCCAGCGGGGGAGGGATTCAGAACACAGATACGCAGTATTTT
few - TRBJ1-5 TRBV30 CAWSVGGHQPQHF TGTGCCTGGAGTGTAGGAGGGCATCAGCCCCAGCATTTT
- TRBD2 TRBJ2-7 TRBV28 CASSPPLAGVSEQYF TGTGCCAGCAGCCCCCCCCTAGCGGGAGTTTCCGAGCAGTACTTC
- - TRBJ1-5 TRBV6-6 CASSYSRQHSNQPQHF TGTGCCAGCAGTTACTCGAGACAGCATAGCAATCAGCCCCAGCATTTT
- TRBD2 TRBJ2-1 TRBV4-1 CASSQGLATYNEQFF TGCGCCAGCAGCCAAGGACTAGCGACGTACAATGAGCAGTTCTTC
once TRBD1 TRBJ1-6 TRBV5-1 CASSPQTNTGDSPLHF TGCGCCAGCAGCCCCCAGACCAATACAGGGGATTCACCCCTCCACTTT
- - TRBJ1-1 TRBV7-7 CASSLDRNTEAFF TGTGCTAGCAGCCTCGACAGGAACACTGAAGCTTTCTTT
- TRBD1 TRBJ1-2 TRBV19 CASSMVGRGIYGYTF TGTGCCAGTAGTATGGTTGGCAGGGGGATCTATGGCTACACCTTC
- TRBD2 TRBJ2-7 TRBV18 CASSPGTSGFYEQYF TGTGCCAGCTCACCCGGGACTAGCGGGTTTTACGAGCAGTACTTC
- - TRBJ1-2 TRBV3-1/TRBV3-2 CASSQDRGAYGYTF TGTGCCAGCAGCCAGGACAGAGGGGCCTATGGCTACACCTTC
- - TRBJ2-7 TRBV30 CAWSKGFVDVPGF TGTGCCTGGAGTAAGGGGTTTGTTGACGTGCCGGGCTTC
- - TRBJ1-1 TRBV4-3 CASSLRQSSTEAFF TGCGCCAGCAGCCTAAGACAGTCTAGCACTGAAGCTTTCTTT
- TRBD2 TRBJ2-4 TRBV11-2 CASIPGAGGNKNIQYF TGTGCCAGCATTCCAGGGGCGGGGGGTAACAAAAACATTCAGTACTTC
- TRBD1 TRBJ2-1 TRBV5-1 CASSSTGNSYNEQFF TGCGCCAGCAGCTCGACAGGGAACTCCTACAATGAGCAGTTCTTC
- - TRBJ2-7 TRBV28 CASSFGRGYEQYF TGTGCCAGCAGTTTTGGCCGGGGCTACGAGCAGTACTTC
once - TRBJ2-1 TRBV19 CASSISGGPSYEQFF TGTGCCAGTAGTATATCAGGAGGGCCGAGCTATGAGCAGTTCTTC
- TRBD1 TRBJ1-2 TRBV14 CASSQLSGTGAYYGYTF TGTGCCAGCAGCCAACTATCCGGGACAGGTGCATACTATGGCTACACCTTC
few TRBD2 TRBJ2-2 TRBV4-2 CASSQRLAGTNTGELFF TGTGCCAGCAGCCAACGACTAGCGGGCACGAACACCGGGGAGCTGTTTTTT
- - TRBJ1-6 TRBV10-2 CASSEWGRNSPLHF TGCGCCAGCAGTGAATGGGGCAGAAATTCACCCCTCCACTTT
- TRBD1 TRBJ1-1 TRBV6-2/TRBV6-3 CASSYKNAGTGGMNTEAFF TGTGCCAGCAGTTACAAGAACGCCGGGACAGGTGGAATGAACACTGAAGCTTTCTTT
- - TRBJ1-1 TRBV5-1 CASKTSKGNVNTEAFF TGCGCCAGCAAAACTAGCAAGGGGAACGTGAACACTGAAGCTTTCTTT
- - TRBJ1-4 TRBV15 CATSREYEGIPGLNEKLFF TGTGCCACCAGCAGAGAATATGAGGGAATCCCCGGACTGAATGAAAAACTGTTTTTT
- TRBD2 TRBJ2-2 TRBV11-3 CASSSGLTGELFF TGTGCCAGCAGCTCGGGACTAACCGGGGAGCTGTTTTTT
- TRBD1 TRBJ1-5 TRBV5-1 CASSEGTGSVQPQHF TGCGCCAGCAGCGAGGGGACAGGGAGTGTACAGCCCCAGCATTTT
- TRBD1 TRBJ1-6 TRBV7-3 CASSSGQGGSPLHF TGTGCCAGCAGCTCGGGACAGGGCGGATCACCCCTCCACTTT
- TRBD2 TRBJ2-3 TRBV11-2 CASSPGLAPTDTQYF TGTGCCAGCAGCCCGGGACTAGCCCCCACAGATACGCAGTATTTT
- - TRBJ2-3 TRBV18 CASSPTSTDTQYF TGTGCCAGCTCACCAACTAGCACAGATACGCAGTATTTT
- - TRBJ1-6 TRBV2 CASSGQYNSPLHF TGTGCCAGCAGTGGACAGTATAATTCACCCCTCCACTTT
- - TRBJ2-5 TRBV2 CASSEGVSGAQYF TGTGCCAGCAGTGAAGGTGTTTCGGGGGCCCAGTACTTC
- - TRBJ1-2 TRBV6-6 CASSPMDSYGYTF TGTGCCAGCAGCCCCATGGACAGTTATGGCTACACCTTC
- - TRBJ2-7 TRBV5-1 CASRRMSGPSYEQYF TGCGCCAGCAGACGGATGTCAGGTCCCTCCTACGAGCAGTACTTC
- TRBD1 TRBJ2-1 TRBV24-1 CATSDDDRGAYNEQFF TGTGCCACCAGTGATGATGACAGGGGGGCCTACAATGAGCAGTTCTTC
- TRBD1 TRBJ2-1 TRBV10-1 CASSKSGTVNEQFF TGCGCCAGCAGCAAATCCGGGACAGTAAATGAGCAGTTCTTC
few TRBD1 TRBJ2-7 TRBV28 CASSGSGTGDYEQYF TGTGCCAGCAGTGGATCCGGGACAGGGGACTACGAGCAGTACTTC
- TRBD1 TRBJ1-5 TRBV11-2 CASSSRTGADQPQHF TGTGCCAGCAGCTCACGGACAGGGGCAGATCAGCCCCAGCATTTT
- - TRBJ1-1 TRBV18 CASSPGLQNTEAFF TGTGCCAGCTCACCGGGGCTGCAGAACACTGAAGCTTTCTTT
- - TRBJ2-1 TRBV11-3 CASSTILGEQFF TGTGCCAGCAGCACGATACTAGGTGAGCAGTTCTTC